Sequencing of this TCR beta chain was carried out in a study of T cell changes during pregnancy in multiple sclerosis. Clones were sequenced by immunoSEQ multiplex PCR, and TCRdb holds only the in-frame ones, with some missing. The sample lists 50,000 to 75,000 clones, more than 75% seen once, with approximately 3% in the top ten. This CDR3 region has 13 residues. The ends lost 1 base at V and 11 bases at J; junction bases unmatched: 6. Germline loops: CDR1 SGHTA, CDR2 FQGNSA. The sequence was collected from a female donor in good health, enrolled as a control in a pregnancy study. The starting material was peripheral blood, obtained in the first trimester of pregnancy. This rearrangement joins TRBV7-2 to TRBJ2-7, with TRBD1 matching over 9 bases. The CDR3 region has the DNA TGTGCCAGCAGCTTAGATTGGACAGGGGCGAAGTACTTC. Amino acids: CASSLDWTGAKYF.